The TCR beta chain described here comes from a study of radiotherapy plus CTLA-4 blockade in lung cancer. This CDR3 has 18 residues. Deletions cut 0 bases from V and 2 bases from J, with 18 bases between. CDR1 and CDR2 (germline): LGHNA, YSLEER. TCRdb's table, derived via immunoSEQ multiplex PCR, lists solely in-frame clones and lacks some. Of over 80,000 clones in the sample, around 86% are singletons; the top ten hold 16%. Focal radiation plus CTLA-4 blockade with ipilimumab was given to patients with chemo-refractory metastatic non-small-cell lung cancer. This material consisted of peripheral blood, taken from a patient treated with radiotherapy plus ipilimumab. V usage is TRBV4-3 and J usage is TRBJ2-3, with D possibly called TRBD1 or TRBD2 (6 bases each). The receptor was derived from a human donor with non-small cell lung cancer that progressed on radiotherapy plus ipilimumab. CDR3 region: CASSQEIGGGPFTDTQYF. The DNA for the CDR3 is TGCGCCAGCAGCCAAGAAATAGGAGGGGGGCCCTTCACAGATACGCAGTATTTT.